These 6 T cell receptor beta chains were sequenced from one sample in a study of response to subunit inactivated influenza vaccine. Each CDR3 protein is one row after TCRdb ran MiXCR on the RT-PCR reads. The sample carries more than 150,000 distinct CDR3 sequences, around 10% recorded once. The sequencing here drew on CD8+ T cells sorted from PBMCs, taken around 25 months after vaccination. Source of these receptors: a man between 45 and 75 years old who received an inactivated influenza vaccine.

The rearrangement joins TRBV2 to TRBJ2-7; possibly TRBD1 for D (6 bases). The CDR3 has 16 amino acids. Looked up from germline, CDR1 is SNHLY and CDR2 is FYNNEI. The germline V and J ends were trimmed by 3 bases and 4 bases, with 19 bases remaining between them. CDR3 region: CASSEDLRQAVYEQYF. DNA of the CDR3: TGTGCCAGCAGTGAGGACCTGAGACAGGCGGTTTACGAGCAGTACTTC.

J is TRBJ2-5 and V is TRBV12-3 or TRBV12-4; D is ambiguous. This CDR3 has 16 amino acids. Trimming left V 3 bases short and J 2 bases short, with 16 bases between. CDR3 DNA sequence: TGTGCCAGCAGTTTTTCGGTTGGCCGAAAGCAAGAGACCCAGTACTTC. This translates into CASSFSVGRKQETQYF.

This chain joins TRBV20-1 and TRBJ2-1, with TRBD2 matching 8 bases. CDR3 length: 16 amino acids. J was trimmed by 0 bases and V by 0 bases; bases with no gene match: 4. CDR1 and CDR2 from the germline V gene are DFQATT and SNEGSKA (reference sequence). The CDR3 DNA sequence: TGCAGTGCTAGAGATACAGCGGGAGTCTCCTACAATGAGCAGTTCTTC. Its protein is CSARDTAGVSYNEQFF.

This clonotype occurred a few times. The CDR3 bases are TGTGCCAGCAGTTTTTTAGGATGGGATCAGCCCCAGCATTTT. Translating gives CASSFLGWDQPQHF. The rearrangement joins TRBV12-3 or TRBV12-4 to TRBJ1-5, with D hard to call. V was trimmed by 3 bases and J by 5 bases, leaving 11 bases between them. CDR3 length equals 14 residues.

This clonotype was found many times. The chain recombines TRBV28 with TRBJ1-1; a weak D match, TRBD1 (6 bases). Germline lookup yields CDR1 MDHEN and CDR2 SYDVKM. Between the trimmed V and J ends, which lost 2 bases and 0 bases, there was a span of 10 bases. The CDR3 is 15 residues long. CDR3 nucleotide sequence: TGTGCCAGCAGTTTAAGGGGGGCAATGAACACTGAAGCTTTCTTT. Translated, it gives CASSLRGAMNTEAFF.

The CDR3 loop reads CASSLVAGGLGEQFF. The CDR3 DNA reads as TGCGCCAGCAGCTTGGTTGCGGGGGGTCTGGGTGAGCAGTTCTTC. V is TRBV5-1 and J is TRBJ2-1, with 8 bases lining up with TRBD2. Germline V gene sequence: CDR1 SGHRS, CDR2 YFSETQ. Trimming took 0 bases from V and 9 from J; bases not matched to a gene: 8. The CDR3 spans 15 residues.